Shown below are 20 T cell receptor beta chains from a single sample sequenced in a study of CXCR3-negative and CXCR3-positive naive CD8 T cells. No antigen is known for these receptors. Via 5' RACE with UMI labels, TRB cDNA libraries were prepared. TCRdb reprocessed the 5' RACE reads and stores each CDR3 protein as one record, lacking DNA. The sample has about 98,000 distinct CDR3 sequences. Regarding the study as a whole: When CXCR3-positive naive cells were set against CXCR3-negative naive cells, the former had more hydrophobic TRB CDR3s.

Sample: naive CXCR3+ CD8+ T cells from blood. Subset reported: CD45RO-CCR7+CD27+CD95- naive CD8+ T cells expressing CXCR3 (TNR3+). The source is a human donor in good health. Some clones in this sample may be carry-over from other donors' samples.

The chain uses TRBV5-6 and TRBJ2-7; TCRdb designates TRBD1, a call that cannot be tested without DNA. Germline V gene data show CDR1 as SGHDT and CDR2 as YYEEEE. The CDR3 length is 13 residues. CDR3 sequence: CASGAGTGAEQYF.

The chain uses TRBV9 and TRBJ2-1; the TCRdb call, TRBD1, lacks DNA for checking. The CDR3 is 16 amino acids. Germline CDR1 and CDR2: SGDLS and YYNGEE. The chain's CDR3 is CASSASGQSSYNEQFF.

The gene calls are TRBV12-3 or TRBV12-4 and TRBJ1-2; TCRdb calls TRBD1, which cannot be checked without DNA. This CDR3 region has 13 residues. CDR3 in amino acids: CASSLEDRDGYTF.

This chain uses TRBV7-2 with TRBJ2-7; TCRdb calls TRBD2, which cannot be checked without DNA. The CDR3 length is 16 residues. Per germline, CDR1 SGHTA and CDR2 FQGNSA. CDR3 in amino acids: CASSLAYEGATYEQYF.

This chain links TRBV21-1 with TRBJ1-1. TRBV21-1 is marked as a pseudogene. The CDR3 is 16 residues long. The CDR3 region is CASSTMRVDGNTEAFF.

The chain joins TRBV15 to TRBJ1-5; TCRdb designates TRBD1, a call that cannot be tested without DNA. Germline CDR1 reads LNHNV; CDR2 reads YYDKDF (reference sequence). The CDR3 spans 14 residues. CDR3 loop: CATRTATPGQPQHF.

This chain's CDR3 is CASRDGSYEQYF. This chain uses TRBV6-1 with TRBJ2-7; TCRdb gives TRBD1 as the D gene, but with no DNA this cannot be confirmed. The length of the CDR3 is 12 residues. Germline CDR1 and CDR2: MNHNS and SASEGT.

Here the CDR3 reads CASSLGLLDTQYF. The gene calls are TRBV14 and TRBJ2-3; checking the TCRdb D call of TRBD2 is not possible without DNA. CDR3 length: 13 residues. Germline CDR1 SGHDN, CDR2 FVKESK.

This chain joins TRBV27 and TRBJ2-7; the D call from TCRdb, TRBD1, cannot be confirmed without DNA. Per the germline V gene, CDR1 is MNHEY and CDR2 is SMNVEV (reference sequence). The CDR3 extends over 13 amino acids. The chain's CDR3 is CASWDRGYYEQYF.

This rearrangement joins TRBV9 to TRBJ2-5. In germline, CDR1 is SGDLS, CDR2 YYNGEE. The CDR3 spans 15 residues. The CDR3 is CASSVGLSSVETQYF.

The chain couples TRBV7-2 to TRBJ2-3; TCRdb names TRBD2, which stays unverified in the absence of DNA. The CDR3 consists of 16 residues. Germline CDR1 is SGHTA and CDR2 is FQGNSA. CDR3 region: CASSLDVGAGVDTQYF.

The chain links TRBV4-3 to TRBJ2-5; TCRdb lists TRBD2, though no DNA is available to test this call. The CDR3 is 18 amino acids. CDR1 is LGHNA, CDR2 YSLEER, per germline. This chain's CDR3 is CASSQDPTSDIGGETQYF.

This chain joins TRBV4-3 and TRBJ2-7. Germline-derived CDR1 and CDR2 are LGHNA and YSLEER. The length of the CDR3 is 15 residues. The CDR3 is CASSQGRVISYEQYF.

Here the CDR3 reads CASPLGGDTEAFF. The genes are TRBV12-3 or TRBV12-4 and TRBJ1-1; the TCRdb D gene call, TRBD1, has no DNA to confirm it. The CDR3 runs 13 residues.

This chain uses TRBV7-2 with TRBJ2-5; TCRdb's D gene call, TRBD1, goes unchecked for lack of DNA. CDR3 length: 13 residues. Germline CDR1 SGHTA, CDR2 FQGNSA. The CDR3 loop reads CASSLGGAQTQYF.

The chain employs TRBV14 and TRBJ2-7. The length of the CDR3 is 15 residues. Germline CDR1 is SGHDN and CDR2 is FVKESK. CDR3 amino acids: CASSQDRNSYYEQYF.

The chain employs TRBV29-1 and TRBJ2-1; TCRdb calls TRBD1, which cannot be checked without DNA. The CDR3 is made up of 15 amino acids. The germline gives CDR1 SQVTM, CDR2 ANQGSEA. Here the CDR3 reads CSVVAGASSYNEQFF.

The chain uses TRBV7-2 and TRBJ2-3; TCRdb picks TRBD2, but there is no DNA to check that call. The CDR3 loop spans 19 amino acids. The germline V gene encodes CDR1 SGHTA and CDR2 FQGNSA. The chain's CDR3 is CASSPTPGSSGTSTDTQYF.

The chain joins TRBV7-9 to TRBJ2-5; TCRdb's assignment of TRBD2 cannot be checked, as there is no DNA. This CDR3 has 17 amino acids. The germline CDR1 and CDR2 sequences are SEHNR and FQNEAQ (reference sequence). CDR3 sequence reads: CASSRGTSGAIQETQYF.

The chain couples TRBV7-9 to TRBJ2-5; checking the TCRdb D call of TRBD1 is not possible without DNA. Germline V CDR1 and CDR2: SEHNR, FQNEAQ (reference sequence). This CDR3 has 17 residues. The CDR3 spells CASSLETGGPREETQYF.